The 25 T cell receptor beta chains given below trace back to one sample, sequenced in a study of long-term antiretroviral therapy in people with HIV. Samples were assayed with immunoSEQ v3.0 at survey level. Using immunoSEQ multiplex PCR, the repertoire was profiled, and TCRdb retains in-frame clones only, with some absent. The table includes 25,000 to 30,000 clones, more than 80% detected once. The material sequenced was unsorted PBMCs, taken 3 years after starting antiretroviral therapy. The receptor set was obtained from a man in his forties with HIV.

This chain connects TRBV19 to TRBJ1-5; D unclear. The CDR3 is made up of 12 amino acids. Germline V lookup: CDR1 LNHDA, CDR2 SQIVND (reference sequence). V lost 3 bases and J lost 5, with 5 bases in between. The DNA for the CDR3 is TGTGCCAGTAGTATCAATTATCAGCCCCAGCATTTT. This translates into CASSINYQPQHF.

In DNA form, the CDR3 reads TGCGCCAGCAGTGGTGGTCTCTCCTCCTATGGCTACACCTTC. Its translation: CASSGGLSSYGYTF. This chain links TRBV10-2 with TRBJ1-2; no clear D gene. This CDR3 comprises 14 residues. Trimming took off 4 bases at V and 4 bases at J, with 13 bases between the two ends. CDR1 and CDR2 from the germline V gene are WSHSY and SAAADI.

The DNA for the CDR3 is TGTGCTAGTGGTTTGGGCGCCGGCGAGCAGTACTTC. It yields the protein CASGLGAGEQYF. The chain carries TRBV12-5 and TRBJ2-7; D uncertain. V lost 1 base to trimming and J lost 6 bases, with 7 bases between them. The length of the CDR3 is 12 residues. Germline V gene data show CDR1 as LGHNT and CDR2 as FRNRAP.

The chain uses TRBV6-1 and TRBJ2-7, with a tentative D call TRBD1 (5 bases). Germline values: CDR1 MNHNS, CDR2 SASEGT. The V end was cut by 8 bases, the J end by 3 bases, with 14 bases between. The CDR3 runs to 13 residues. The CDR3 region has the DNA TGTGCCAGCTGGACAACCAACTACTACGAGCAGTACTTC. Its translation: CASWTTNYYEQYF.

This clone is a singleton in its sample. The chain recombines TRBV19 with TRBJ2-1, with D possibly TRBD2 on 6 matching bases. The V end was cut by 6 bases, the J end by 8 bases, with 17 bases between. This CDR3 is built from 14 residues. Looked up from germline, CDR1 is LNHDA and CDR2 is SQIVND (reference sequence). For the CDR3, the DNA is TGTGCCAGTAGCGCTCGGGGCGGGGAGTATGAGCAGTTCTTC. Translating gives CASSARGGEYEQFF.

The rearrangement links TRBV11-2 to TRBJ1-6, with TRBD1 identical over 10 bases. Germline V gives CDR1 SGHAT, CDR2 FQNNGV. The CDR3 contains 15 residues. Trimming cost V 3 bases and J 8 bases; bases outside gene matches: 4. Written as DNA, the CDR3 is TGTGCCAGCAGCTTTCGGGACAGGGGTTATTCACCCCTCCACTTT. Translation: CASSFRDRGYSPLHF.

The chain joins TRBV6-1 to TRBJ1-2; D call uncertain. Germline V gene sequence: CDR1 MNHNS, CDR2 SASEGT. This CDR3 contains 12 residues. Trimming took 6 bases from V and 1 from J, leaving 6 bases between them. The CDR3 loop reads CASRGGNYGYTF. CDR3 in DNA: TGTGCCAGCAGGGGAGGTAACTATGGCTACACCTTC.

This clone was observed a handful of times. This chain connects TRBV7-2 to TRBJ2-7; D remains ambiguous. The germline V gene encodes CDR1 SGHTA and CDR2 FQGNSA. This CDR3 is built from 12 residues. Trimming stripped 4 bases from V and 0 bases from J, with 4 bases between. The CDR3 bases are TGTGCCAGCAGCTACCCCTCCTACGAGCAGTACTTC. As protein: CASSYPSYEQYF.

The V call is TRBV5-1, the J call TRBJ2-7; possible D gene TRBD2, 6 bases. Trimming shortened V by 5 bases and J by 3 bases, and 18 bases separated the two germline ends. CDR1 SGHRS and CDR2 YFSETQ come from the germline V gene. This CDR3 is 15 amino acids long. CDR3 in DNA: TGCGCCAGCAGGCAATACACGGGGGTGCTCTACGAGCAGTACTTC. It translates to CASRQYTGVLYEQYF.

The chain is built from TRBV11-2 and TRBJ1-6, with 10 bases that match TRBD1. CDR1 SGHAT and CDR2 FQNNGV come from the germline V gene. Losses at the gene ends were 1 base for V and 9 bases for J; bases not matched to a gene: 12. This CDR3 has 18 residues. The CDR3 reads CASSLVRQGARGGSPLHF. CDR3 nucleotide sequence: TGTGCCAGCAGCTTAGTGAGACAGGGGGCGCGGGGCGGTTCACCCCTCCACTTT.

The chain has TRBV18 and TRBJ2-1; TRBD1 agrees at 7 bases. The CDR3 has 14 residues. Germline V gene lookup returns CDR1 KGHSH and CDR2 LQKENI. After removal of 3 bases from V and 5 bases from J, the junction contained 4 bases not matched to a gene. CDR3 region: CASSPRTGDNEQFF. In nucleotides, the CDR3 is TGTGCCAGCTCACCCCGAACAGGGGACAATGAGCAGTTCTTC.

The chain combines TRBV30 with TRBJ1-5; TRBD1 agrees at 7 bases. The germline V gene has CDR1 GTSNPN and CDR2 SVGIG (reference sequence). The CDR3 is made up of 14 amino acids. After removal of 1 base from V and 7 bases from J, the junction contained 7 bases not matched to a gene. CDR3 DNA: TGTGCCTGGAGTGCAGGGGGTGAAGGGCAGCCCCAGCATTTT. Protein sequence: CAWSAGGEGQPQHF.

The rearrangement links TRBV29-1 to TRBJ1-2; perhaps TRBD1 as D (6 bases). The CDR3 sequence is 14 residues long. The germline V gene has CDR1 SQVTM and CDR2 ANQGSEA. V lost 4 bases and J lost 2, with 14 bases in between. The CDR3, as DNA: TGCAGCGTTGGGCCCCTTGGACAGAACTATGGCTACACCTTC. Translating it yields CSVGPLGQNYGYTF.

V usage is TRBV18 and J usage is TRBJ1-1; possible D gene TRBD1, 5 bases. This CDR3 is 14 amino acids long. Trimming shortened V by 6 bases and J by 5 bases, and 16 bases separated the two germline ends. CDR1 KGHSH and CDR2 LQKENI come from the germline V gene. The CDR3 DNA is TGTGCCAGCTCCAGGGTAAGCAGTGGGACTGAAGCTTTCTTT. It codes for CASSRVSSGTEAFF. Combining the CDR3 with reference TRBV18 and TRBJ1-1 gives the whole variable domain NAGVMQNPRHLVRRRGQEARLRCSPMKGHSHVYWYRQLPEEGLKFMVYLQKENIIDESGMPKERFSAEFPKEGPSILRIQQVVRGDSAAYFCASSRVSSGTEAFFGQGTRLTVV.

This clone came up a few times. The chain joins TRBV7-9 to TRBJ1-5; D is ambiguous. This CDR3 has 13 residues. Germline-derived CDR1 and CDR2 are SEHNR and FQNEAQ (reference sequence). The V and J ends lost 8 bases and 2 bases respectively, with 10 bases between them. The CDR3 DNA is TGTGCCAGCGCTCGAGAAGGCAATCAGCCCCAGCATTTT. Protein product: CASAREGNQPQHF. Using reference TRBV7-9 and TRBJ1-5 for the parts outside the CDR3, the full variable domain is DTGVSQNPRHKITKRGQNVTFRCDPISEHNRLYWYRQTLGQGPEFLTYFQNEAQLEKSRLLSDRFSAERPKGSFSTLEIQRTEQGDSAMYLCASAREGNQPQHFGDGTRLSIL.

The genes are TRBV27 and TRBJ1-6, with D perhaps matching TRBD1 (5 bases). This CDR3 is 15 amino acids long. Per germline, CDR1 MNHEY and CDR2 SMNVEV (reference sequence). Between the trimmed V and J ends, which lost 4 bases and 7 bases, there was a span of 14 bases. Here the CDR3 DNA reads TGTGCCAGCAGTTCCCCAGACAGCCGGAATTCACCCCTCCACTTT. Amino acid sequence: CASSSPDSRNSPLHF.

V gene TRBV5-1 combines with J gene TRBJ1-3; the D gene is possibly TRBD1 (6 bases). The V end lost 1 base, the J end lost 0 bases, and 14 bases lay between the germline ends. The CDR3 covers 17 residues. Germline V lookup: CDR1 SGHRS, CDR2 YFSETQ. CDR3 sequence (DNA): TGCGCCAGCAGCTTGTCAAGGCAGGGGAGCTCTGGAAACACCATATATTTT. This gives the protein CASSLSRQGSSGNTIYF.

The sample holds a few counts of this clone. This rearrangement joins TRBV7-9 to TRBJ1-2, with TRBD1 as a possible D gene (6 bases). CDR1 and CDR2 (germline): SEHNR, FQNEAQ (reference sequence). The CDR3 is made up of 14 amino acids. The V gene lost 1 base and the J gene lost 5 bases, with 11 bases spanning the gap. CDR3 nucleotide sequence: TGTGCCAGCAGCTTAGGAGAGGGGGTATATGGCTACACCTTC. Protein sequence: CASSLGEGVYGYTF. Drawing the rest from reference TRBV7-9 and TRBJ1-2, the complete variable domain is DTGVSQNPRHKITKRGQNVTFRCDPISEHNRLYWYRQTLGQGPEFLTYFQNEAQLEKSRLLSDRFSAERPKGSFSTLEIQRTEQGDSAMYLCASSLGEGVYGYTFGSGTRLTVV.

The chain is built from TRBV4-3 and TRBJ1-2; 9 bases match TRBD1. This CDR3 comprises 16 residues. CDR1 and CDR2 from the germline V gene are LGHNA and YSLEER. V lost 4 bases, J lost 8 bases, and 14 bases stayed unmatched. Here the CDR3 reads CASSPEGPGQGAGYTF. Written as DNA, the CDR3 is TGCGCCAGCAGCCCCGAGGGACCGGGACAGGGAGCCGGCTACACCTTC.

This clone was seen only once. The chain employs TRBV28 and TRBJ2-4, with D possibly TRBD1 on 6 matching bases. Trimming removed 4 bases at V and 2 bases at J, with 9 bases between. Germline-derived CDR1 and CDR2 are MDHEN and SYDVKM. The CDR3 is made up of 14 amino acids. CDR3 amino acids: CASSYDRTKNIQYF. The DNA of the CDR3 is TGTGCCAGCAGTTATGACAGGACCAAAAACATTCAGTACTTC.

The CDR3 spells CASSSLAGGQNAQYF. The DNA of the CDR3 is TGTGCCAGCAGCTCTTTAGCGGGGGGGCAGAATGCGCAGTATTTT. V gene TRBV7-9 combines with J gene TRBJ2-3; 11 bases agree with TRBD2. V was pared by 4 bases and J by 10 bases, with 10 bases of the junction left unmatched. CDR1 SEHNR and CDR2 FQNEAQ come from the germline V gene (reference sequence). The CDR3 has 15 amino acids.

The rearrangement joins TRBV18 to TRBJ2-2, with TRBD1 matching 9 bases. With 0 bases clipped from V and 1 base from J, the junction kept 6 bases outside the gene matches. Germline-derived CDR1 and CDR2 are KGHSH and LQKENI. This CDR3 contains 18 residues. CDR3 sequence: CASSPPRGTGKNTGELFF. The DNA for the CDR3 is TGTGCCAGCTCACCACCTCGGGGGACAGGGAAGAACACCGGGGAGCTGTTTTTT.

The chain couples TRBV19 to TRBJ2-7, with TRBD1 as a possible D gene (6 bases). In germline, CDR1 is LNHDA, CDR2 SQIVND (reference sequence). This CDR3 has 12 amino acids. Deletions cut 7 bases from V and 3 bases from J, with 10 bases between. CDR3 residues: CASTGTNYEQYF. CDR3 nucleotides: TGTGCCAGTACCGGGACAAACTACGAGCAGTACTTC.

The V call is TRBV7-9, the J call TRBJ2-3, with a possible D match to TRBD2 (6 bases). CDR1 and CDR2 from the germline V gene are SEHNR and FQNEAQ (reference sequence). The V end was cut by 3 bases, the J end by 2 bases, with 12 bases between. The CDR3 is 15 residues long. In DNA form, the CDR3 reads TGTGCCAGCAGCTTCCTTCCTAGCGCCACAGATACGCAGTATTTT. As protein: CASSFLPSATDTQYF.

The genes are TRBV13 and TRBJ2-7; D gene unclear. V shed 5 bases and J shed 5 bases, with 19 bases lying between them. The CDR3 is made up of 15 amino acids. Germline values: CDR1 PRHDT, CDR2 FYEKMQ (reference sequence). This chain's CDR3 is CASSGRLEPADEQYF. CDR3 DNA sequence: TGTGCCAGCAGCGGACGCCTCGAACCGGCGGACGAGCAGTACTTC.